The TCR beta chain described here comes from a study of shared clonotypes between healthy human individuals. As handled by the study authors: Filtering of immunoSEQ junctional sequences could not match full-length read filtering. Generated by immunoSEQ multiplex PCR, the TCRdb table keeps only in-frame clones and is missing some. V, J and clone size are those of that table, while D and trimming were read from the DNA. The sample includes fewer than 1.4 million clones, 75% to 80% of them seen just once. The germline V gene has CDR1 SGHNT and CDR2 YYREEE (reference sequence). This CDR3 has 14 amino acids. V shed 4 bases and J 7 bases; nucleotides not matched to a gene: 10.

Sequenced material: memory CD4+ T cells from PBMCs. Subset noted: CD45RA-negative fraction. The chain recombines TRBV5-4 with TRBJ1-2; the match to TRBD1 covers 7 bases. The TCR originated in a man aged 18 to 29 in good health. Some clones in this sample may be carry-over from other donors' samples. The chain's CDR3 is CASSPPGQVGGYTF. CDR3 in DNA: TGTGCCAGCAGCCCTCCAGGACAGGTCGGTGGCTACACCTTC.